Listed here is a single T cell receptor beta chain. Antigen specificity is unknown. This PCR relied on a set of 60 Vbeta primers and 13 Jbeta primers. Generated by immunoSEQ multiplex PCR, the TCRdb table keeps only in-frame clones and is missing some. The table has about 210,000 clones, 82% seen once. The CDR3 has 13 residues. Trimming removed 7 bases from V and 3 bases from J, with 9 bases in between. Germline V gene sequence: CDR1 MDHEN, CDR2 SYDVKM. The sample comes from a study of cytomegalovirus exposure and HLA in healthy donors. At the level of the study: The 100 million to 140 million unique TCR beta sequences, from roughly 170 million T cells, were found by an earlier analysis.

Findings and limits, study-wide: As a later analysis revealed, most CMV-associated TCR beta chains appeared HLA-restricted. Excluded: some indistinguishable V segments such as TRBV6-2 and TRBV6-3. The study designated 164 TCR beta chains cytomegalovirus-associated.

The sequenced sample was PBMCs. The chain carries TRBV28 and TRBJ2-2, with D possibly matching TRBD2 (6 bases). The receptor comes from a man aged 35-49 years in good health and CMV-seropositive. CDR3 in DNA: TGTGCCAGCAAATCGGGGGACACCGGGGAGCTGTTTTTT. Translating it yields CASKSGDTGELFF.